This T cell receptor beta chain was recorded in a study of T cell changes during pregnancy in multiple sclerosis. Method: immunoSEQ multiplex PCR; TCRdb's copy keeps in-frame clones and lacks some. The sample lists some 81,000 clones; more than 85% were seen once. This CDR3 region has 16 residues. J lost 2 bases, V lost 8 bases, and 14 bases had no gene match. CDR1 SGHDT and CDR2 YYEEEE come from the germline V gene. The material was peripheral blood, obtained after pregnancy. The chain employs TRBV5-6 and TRBJ2-7, with 9 bases fitting TRBD2. This receptor was identified in a female donor in good health, enrolled as a control in a pregnancy study. Written as DNA, the CDR3 is TGTGCCAGTTTACGCAGGGCTAGCGGGATTACCTACGAGCAGTACTTC. Translation gives CASLRRASGITYEQYF.